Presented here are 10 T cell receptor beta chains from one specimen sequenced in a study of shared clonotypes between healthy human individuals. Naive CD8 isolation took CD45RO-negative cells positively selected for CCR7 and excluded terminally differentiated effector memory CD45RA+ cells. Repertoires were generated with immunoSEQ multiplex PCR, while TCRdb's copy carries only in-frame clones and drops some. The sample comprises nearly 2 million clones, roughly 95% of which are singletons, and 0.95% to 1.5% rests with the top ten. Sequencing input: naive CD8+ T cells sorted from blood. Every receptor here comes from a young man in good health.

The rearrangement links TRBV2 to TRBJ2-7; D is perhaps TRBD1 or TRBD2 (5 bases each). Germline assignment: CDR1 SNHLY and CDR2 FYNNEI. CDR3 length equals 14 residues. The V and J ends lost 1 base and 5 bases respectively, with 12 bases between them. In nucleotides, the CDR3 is TGTGCCAGCAGTGAAGGAGGGGAAGTCCACGAGCAGTACTTC. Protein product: CASSEGGEVHEQYF.

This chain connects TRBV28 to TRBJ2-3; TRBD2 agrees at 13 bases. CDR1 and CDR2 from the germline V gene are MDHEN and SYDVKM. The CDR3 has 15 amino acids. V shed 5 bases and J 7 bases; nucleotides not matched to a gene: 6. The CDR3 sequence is CASSPRLAGGNTQYF. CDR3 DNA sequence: TGTGCCAGCAGTCCTCGACTAGCGGGGGGAAATACGCAGTATTTT. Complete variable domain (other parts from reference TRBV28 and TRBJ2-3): DVKVTQSSRYLVKRTGEKVFLECVQDMDHENMFWYRQDPGLGLRLIYFSYDVKMKEKGDIPEGYSVSREKKERFSLILESASTNQTSMYLCASSPRLAGGNTQYFGPGTRLTVL.

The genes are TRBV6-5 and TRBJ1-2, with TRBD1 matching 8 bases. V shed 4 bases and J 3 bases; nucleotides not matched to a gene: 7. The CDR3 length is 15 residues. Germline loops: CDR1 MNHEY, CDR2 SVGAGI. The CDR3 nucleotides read TGTGCCAGCAGTTCCGCTCAGGGGGCTTACTATGGCTACACCTTC. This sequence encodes CASSSAQGAYYGYTF.

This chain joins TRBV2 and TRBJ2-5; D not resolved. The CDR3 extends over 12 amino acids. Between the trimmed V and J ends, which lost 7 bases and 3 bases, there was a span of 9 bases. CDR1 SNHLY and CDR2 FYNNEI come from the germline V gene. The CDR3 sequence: CASTDREETQYF. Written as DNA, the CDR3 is TGTGCCAGCACTGACCGAGAAGAGACCCAGTACTTC. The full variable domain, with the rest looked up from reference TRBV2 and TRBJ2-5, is EPEVTQTPSHQVTQMGQEVILRCVPISNHLYFYWYRQILGQKVEFLVSFYNNEISEKSEIFDDQFSVERPDGSNFTLKIRSTKLEDSAMYFCASTDREETQYFGPGTRLLVL.

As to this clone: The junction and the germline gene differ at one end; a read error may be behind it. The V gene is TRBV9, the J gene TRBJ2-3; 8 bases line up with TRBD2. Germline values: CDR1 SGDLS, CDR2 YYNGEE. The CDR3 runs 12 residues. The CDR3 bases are TGTGCCAGCAGCTCTTGGACTAGCACGGCTGTATTT. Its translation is CASSSWTSTAVF.

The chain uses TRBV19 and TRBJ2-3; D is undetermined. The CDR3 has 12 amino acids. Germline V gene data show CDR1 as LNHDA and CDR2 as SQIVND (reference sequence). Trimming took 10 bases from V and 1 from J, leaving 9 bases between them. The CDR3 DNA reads TGTGCCATCAGGACGGGCACAGATACGCAGTATTTT. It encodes CAIRTGTDTQYF.

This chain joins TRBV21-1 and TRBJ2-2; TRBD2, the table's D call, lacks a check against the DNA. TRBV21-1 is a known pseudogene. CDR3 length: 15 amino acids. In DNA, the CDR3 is TGTGCCAGCAGCAAAGGAAAAGCGGGGACCGGGGAGCTGTTTTTT. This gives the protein CASSKGKAGTGELFF.

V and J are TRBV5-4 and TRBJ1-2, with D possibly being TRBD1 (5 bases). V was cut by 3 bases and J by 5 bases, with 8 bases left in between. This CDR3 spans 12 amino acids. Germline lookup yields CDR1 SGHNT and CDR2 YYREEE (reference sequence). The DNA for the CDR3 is TGTGCCAGCAGCTCTCAGGGTTATGGCTACACCTTC. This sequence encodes CASSSQGYGYTF.

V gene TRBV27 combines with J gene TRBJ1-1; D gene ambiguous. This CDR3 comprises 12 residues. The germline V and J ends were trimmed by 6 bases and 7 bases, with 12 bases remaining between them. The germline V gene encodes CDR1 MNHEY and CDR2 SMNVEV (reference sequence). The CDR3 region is CASRGMAHEAFF. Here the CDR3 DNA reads TGTGCCAGCAGAGGAATGGCTCATGAAGCTTTCTTT.

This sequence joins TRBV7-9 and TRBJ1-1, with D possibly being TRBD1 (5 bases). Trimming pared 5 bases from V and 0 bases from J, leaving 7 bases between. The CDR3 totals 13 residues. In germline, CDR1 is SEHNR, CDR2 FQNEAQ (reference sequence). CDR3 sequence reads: CASSGALNTEAFF. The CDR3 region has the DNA TGTGCCAGCAGCGGGGCCCTGAACACTGAAGCTTTCTTT.